What follows is one T cell receptor beta chain and its context. In this sample, this clone turned up once. Its antigen has not been determined. Base qualities are not provided; no much larger clone lies one nucleotide away. This sample was included in a study of blood T cell repertoires in COVID-19 (dated by TCRdb to the early 2020s). Notes on the research overall: Collaborator samples came from the United States, Italy and Spain and covered acute and convalescent phases of COVID-19. The prospective study material was composed of cDNA or gDNA derived from T cells, B-cell-depleted T cells, or PBMCs. Deeply sampled blood TCRbeta repertoires from subjects exposed to, actively infected with, or recovered from COVID-19 were included in the dataset. The repertoires were released in a freely available public database intended as a resource for research on the immune response to SARS-CoV-2. Samples came from the ongoing ImmuneRACE study (first 160 participants) plus 1,254 subjects from 6 global collaborators. A de-identified subject ID, COVID-19 status, age in years and sex were almost always included in the sample metadata. Where HLA class I and class II types were available, the types were taken from metadata supplied by the sample provider, not from assay-based typing. Results the study describes overall, beyond this receptor: Clinical and demographic metadata were provided uncurated, with the amount varying by source and participant.

Whole blood was collected in K2EDTA tubes by collaborating institutions according to the institutions' own protocols. For TCRbeta analysis, collaborators shipped samples as frozen whole blood, isolated PBMCs, or DNA extracted from either of those sample types. Via the germline V gene, CDR1 is SGHRS and CDR2 YFSETQ. Germline trimming: 2 bases from V, 1 base from J; junction bases outside gene matches: 1. The CDR3 holds 16 amino acids from the cysteine to the phenylalanine. The sequence is cut down to CDR3 DNA, 48 bases in frame from base 1. TCRbeta CDR3 regions were amplified from genomic DNA using the immunoSEQ Assay, a bias-controlled multiplex PCR. In the source study's methods: The number of nucleated cells in each sample was estimated by amplification of reference gene primers within the assay. To quantify the absolute abundance of each unique TCRbeta CDR3 rearrangement, sequence reads were collapsed and filtered. For each sample, productive Simpson clonality was calculated by taking the square root of Simpson's diversity index across productive rearrangements. This is the immuneACCESS table as TCRdb keeps it, with only in-frame sequences that have V and J called. A part of the clones is gone; compared with another copy, unresolved V genes explain less than half, and the rest is unexplained. V, J and clone size reflect that table, while D and trimming were determined from the DNA. The table for this sample lists about 210,000 clones; about 88% of them were counted only once. 4% to 5.5% of the sample is in the top ten clones.

The receptor was derived from a middle-aged woman with acute or convalescent COVID-19. Sequenced sample: peripheral blood. The chain is assembled from TRBV5-1 and TRBJ2-3; 13 bases in the junction line up with TRBD2. This receptor has the CDR3 CASSFTSGGGTDTQYF. The nucleotide sequence is TGCGCCAGCAGCTTCACTAGCGGGGGGGGCACAGATACGCAGTATTTT.